Listed below are T cell receptor beta chains from one sample, sequenced in a study of cytomegalovirus exposure and HLA in healthy donors. Method: immunoSEQ multiplex PCR; TCRdb's copy keeps in-frame clones and lacks some. The table records 150,000 or so clones, 65% to 70% of them present only once. Sequenced material: PBMCs. These receptor sequences come from a man younger than 40 in good health and CMV-seropositive. CDR3s include the opening cysteine and the closing phenylalanine or tryptophan. D genes are given only for firm matches. The size of a clone is reported for some rows only, either as once, few or many, or as a class for expanded clones.

j_gene,abundance,v_gene,d_gene,CDR3nt,CDR3aa
TRBJ2-1,.,TRBV28,.,TGTGCCAGCAGTACGGCTGGCAGGGGATACAATGAGCAGTTCTTC,CASSTAGRGYNEQFF
TRBJ2-7,.,TRBV5-1,TRBD1,TGCGCCAGCAGCTTGGGGGGACAGGCCGGCCTCTACGAGCAGTACTTC,CASSLGGQAGLYEQYF
TRBJ2-2,.,TRBV4-2,.,TGTGCCAGCAGCCCCACTAACACCGGGGAGCTGTTTTTT,CASSPTNTGELFF
TRBJ2-3,.,TRBV6-5,TRBD1,TGTGCCAGCAGTTACTCGCCCAGGGGGACAGATACGCAGTATTTT,CASSYSPRGTDTQYF
TRBJ1-5,.,TRBV11-2,.,TGTGCCAGCAGCTTCCAGGAGGATCAGCCCCAGCATTTT,CASSFQEDQPQHF
TRBJ1-2,.,TRBV7-2,.,TGTGCCAGCAGCTTATCCCACGAAGGACTGGATGGCTACACCTTC,CASSLSHEGLDGYTF
TRBJ2-1,.,TRBV5-1,TRBD2,TGCGCCAGCAGCTTGGCACTAGCGGGAGCTAATGAGCAGTTCTTC,CASSLALAGANEQFF
TRBJ1-1,few,TRBV19,TRBD1,TGTGCCAGTACCCTGACAGGGGGCGGCACTGAAGCTTTCTTT,CASTLTGGGTEAFF
TRBJ2-1,.,TRBV4-1,TRBD2,TGCGCCAGCAGCCACCGACTAGCGGCACCAGAGGATGAGCAGTTCTTC,CASSHRLAAPEDEQFF
TRBJ1-2,.,TRBV6-6,TRBD1,TGTGCCAGCAGCCCCGGACAGGTTAACTATGGCTACACCTTC,CASSPGQVNYGYTF
TRBJ1-1,few,TRBV30,TRBD1,TGTGCCTGGAGCCTCCGTCGACAGGGCGGAGAAGCTTTCTTT,CAWSLRRQGGEAFF
TRBJ1-5,.,TRBV5-1,.,TGCGCCAGCAGCCTGGACAGTAGCAATCAGCCCCAGCATTTT,CASSLDSSNQPQHF
TRBJ2-7,few,TRBV4-1,TRBD2,TGCGCCAGCAGCCCACGCGGCCGGAAGACTAGCGGGGGCTCCTACGAGCAGTACTTC,CASSPRGRKTSGGSYEQYF
TRBJ2-5,.,TRBV5-4,.,TGTGCCAGCAGCTTGAGGTTAGACAATTTGGCGGAGACCCAGTACTTC,CASSLRLDNLAETQYF
TRBJ1-1,.,TRBV5-4,.,TGTGCCAGCAGATCTATAATGAACACTGAAGCTTTCTTT,CASRSIMNTEAFF
TRBJ1-1,.,TRBV6-5,.,TGTGCCACCCGCGGGGGGGCGCAGAACACTGAAGCTTTCTTT,CATRGGAQNTEAFF
TRBJ1-4,.,TRBV9,.,TGTGCCAGCAGCACGCACTCCCAGGTCGGTGAAAAACTGTTTTTT,CASSTHSQVGEKLFF
TRBJ2-3,.,TRBV2,.,TGTGCCAGCAGTGCTAGCGTAACTAGCACAGATACGCAGTATTTT,CASSASVTSTDTQYF
TRBJ2-5,few,TRBV6-1,TRBD1,TGTGCCAGCAGTTTTTCCGGGACAGGAGGGGATACCCAGTACTTC,CASSFSGTGGDTQYF
TRBJ1-5,.,TRBV10-3,TRBD1,TGTGCCATCAGTGAAGGGGGTTTCGGAGGAGGGGGCGAGCAGCCCCAGCATTTT,CAISEGGFGGGGEQPQHF
TRBJ1-5,.,TRBV6-5,TRBD1,TGTGCCAGCAGGACAGGGGGTAGCAATCAGCCCCAGCATTTT,CASRTGGSNQPQHF
TRBJ2-7,.,TRBV7-6,.,TGTGCCAGCAGCTTAGAGCCAGGGGCCTACGAGCAGTACTTC,CASSLEPGAYEQYF
TRBJ2-3,.,TRBV27,.,TGTGCCAGCAGTTATATGCCCCGTGCAGTAGATACGCAGTATTTT,CASSYMPRAVDTQYF
TRBJ2-7,.,TRBV5-1,TRBD1,TGCGCCAGCAGCCCGACGGGACAGGGGAGATACGAGCAGTACTTC,CASSPTGQGRYEQYF
TRBJ1-5,.,TRBV15,TRBD1,TGTGCCACCAGCACGACAGGGGAGGGTTATAGCAATCAGCCCCAGCATTTT,CATSTTGEGYSNQPQHF
TRBJ1-2,.,TRBV11-3,TRBD1,TGTGCCAGCAGCTCCCAACAGGGGGCGAATGGCTACACCTTC,CASSSQQGANGYTF
TRBJ2-7,.,TRBV14,TRBD1,TGTGCCAGCAGCCACCCCGGGACAGGGGTTACCTACGAGCAGTACTTC,CASSHPGTGVTYEQYF
TRBJ1-4,.,TRBV28,.,TGTGCCTCCTTCTGGGGGCCTAAGCCCCTTACAACTAATGAAAAACTGTTTTTT,CASFWGPKPLTTNEKLFF
TRBJ2-7,.,TRBV11-1,TRBD2,TGTGCCAGCAGCTTAGTCCAGCGGGGATCCTACGAGCAGTACTTC,CASSLVQRGSYEQYF
TRBJ2-1,.,TRBV11-2,TRBD2,TGTGCCAGCAGCGACTACGGGACTAGCGGGAACAATGAGCAGTTCTTC,CASSDYGTSGNNEQFF
TRBJ1-2,.,TRBV23-1,.,TGCGCCAGCAGGCAGGGGACATCGAATGGCTACACCTTC,CASRQGTSNGYTF
TRBJ1-2,.,TRBV27,.,TGTGCCAGCAGGCCACAGGTGAACTATGGCTACACCTTC,CASRPQVNYGYTF
TRBJ1-2,.,TRBV6-1,TRBD1,TGTGCCAGCAGTCCGACACGGACAGGGAACTATGGCTACACCTTC,CASSPTRTGNYGYTF
TRBJ2-1,.,TRBV4-1,TRBD2,TGCGCCAGCAGCCAAGTTAAAGCGGGAGGGTTTCACAATGAGCAGTTCTTC,CASSQVKAGGFHNEQFF
TRBJ2-5,.,TRBV21-1,.,TGTGCCAGCTACCCAATTGCCCGGCTAGCGGAGGCGGTGGAGACCCAGTACTTC,CASYPIARLAEAVETQYF
TRBJ2-1,.,TRBV2,TRBD2,TGTGCCAGCAGAGAAAGCGGGACGACGTACAATGAGCAGTTCTTC,CASRESGTTYNEQFF
TRBJ1-1,once,TRBV19,TRBD1,TGTGCCAGTAGTATAGGGGACAGGGGGCTCACTGAAGCTTTCTTT,CASSIGDRGLTEAFF
TRBJ2-5,.,TRBV25-1,TRBD2,TGTGCCAGCAGTGAAGGCTCGCGCGGGGGGTGGCGGCGGGAGACCCAGTACTTC,CASSEGSRGGWRRETQYF
TRBJ2-5,few,TRBV15,TRBD1,TGTGCCACCGGATCGGACAGGGGTTTAGGAGAGACCCAGTACTTC,CATGSDRGLGETQYF
TRBJ1-3,.,TRBV11-2,.,TGTGCCAGCTCACCGGACTGGGACTCTGGAAACACCATATATTTT,CASSPDWDSGNTIYF
TRBJ1-5,.,TRBV19,TRBD1,TGTGCCAGTAAGTCCGGACAGGGGAATCAGCCCCAGCATTTT,CASKSGQGNQPQHF
TRBJ1-2,.,TRBV5-1,.,TGCGCCAGCAGCAAATACGAGGAGACGAACTATGGCTACACCTTC,CASSKYEETNYGYTF
TRBJ2-1,.,TRBV2,TRBD2,TGTGCCAGCAATCCCTCCGGACTAGCGGGTTACAATGAGCAGTTCTTC,CASNPSGLAGYNEQFF
TRBJ2-7,.,TRBV4-1,TRBD1,TGCGCCAGCAGCCTCAACCCGACCGGGACAGAACCCTACGAGCAGTACTTC,CASSLNPTGTEPYEQYF
TRBJ1-2,.,TRBV6-1,.,TGTGCCAGCAGTGTATCGACAGGAGATGGCTACACCTTC,CASSVSTGDGYTF